One and the same sample provided the 21 T cell receptor beta chains below, sequenced in a study of shared clonotypes between healthy human individuals. Produced via immunoSEQ multiplex PCR; TCRdb's table is partial and in-frame only. There are 2,100,000 or so clones in the sample; around 95% occur only once, and 0.13% lies in the top ten. The sample was naive CD4+ T cells sorted from blood. Subset described: CD45RA+ positively selected. These receptors all stem from a man younger than 35 in good health.

The chain carries TRBV10-1 and TRBJ2-2; D call uncertain. V was cut by 6 bases and J by 3 bases, with 8 bases left in between. CDR3 length: 13 amino acids. The V gene's germline CDR1 is WNHNN and CDR2 SYGVQD (reference sequence). This CDR3 reads CASREDYTGELFF. CDR3 DNA sequence: TGCGCCAGCAGAGAGGATTACACCGGGGAGCTGTTTTTT.

The CDR3 nucleotides are TGTGCCAGCAGCTTGGATGCGGGGAACACCGGGGAGCTGTTTTTT. It yields the protein CASSLDAGNTGELFF. The chain links TRBV5-6 to TRBJ2-2; TRBD2 is a possible D gene (5 bases). CDR1 and CDR2 from the germline V gene are SGHDT and YYEEEE. Trimming pared 0 bases from V and 1 base from J, leaving 7 bases between. This CDR3 comprises 15 residues.

The chain carries TRBV6-5 and TRBJ2-7; D is possibly TRBD2 (5 bases). Trimming cost V 4 bases and J 1 base, with 8 bases left between them. The CDR3 is 13 amino acids. The germline V gene encodes CDR1 MNHEY and CDR2 SVGAGI. CDR3 loop: CASSLGASYEQYF. DNA of the CDR3: TGTGCCAGCAGTTTGGGAGCGTCCTACGAGCAGTACTTC.

The CDR3 DNA is TGTGCCAGCAGTGATCGGACTAGCGGTAACAATGAGCAGTTCTTC. This translates into CASSDRTSGNNEQFF. V is TRBV2 and J is TRBJ2-1; 10 nucleotides agree with TRBD2. CDR3 size: 15 residues. The germline gives CDR1 SNHLY, CDR2 FYNNEI. Trimming at V came to 3 bases and at J to 5 bases, leaving 4 bases not matched to a gene.

The chain is built from TRBV4-1 and TRBJ1-4; 10 bases align to TRBD1. This CDR3 is 14 amino acids long. V lost 4 bases and J lost 7; bases outside the gene matches: 3. Germline V gives CDR1 MGHRA, CDR2 YSYEKL. CDR3 amino acids: CASSPGQGGEKLFF. The CDR3 bases are TGCGCCAGCAGCCCCGGACAGGGGGGTGAAAAACTGTTTTTT.

The rearrangement links TRBV2 to TRBJ1-5; TRBD1 is a possible D gene (6 bases). V shed 4 bases and J shed 0 bases, with 13 bases lying between them. The CDR3 loop spans 16 amino acids. Germline values: CDR1 SNHLY, CDR2 FYNNEI. This CDR3 is CASSGAGADSNQPQHF. As DNA, the CDR3 is TGTGCCAGCAGTGGGGCAGGGGCGGATAGCAATCAGCCCCAGCATTTT.

The V and J genes are TRBV15 and TRBJ1-6; D is ambiguous. This CDR3 spans 15 amino acids. Germline CDR1 and CDR2: LNHNV and YYDKDF (reference sequence). The germline V and J ends were trimmed by 0 bases and 8 bases, with 11 bases remaining between them. The CDR3 DNA reads TGTGCCACCAGCAGAGACCGGGTCTTGGATTCACCCCTCCACTTT. Translation gives CATSRDRVLDSPLHF.

This chain connects TRBV30 to TRBJ1-6; tentative D call: TRBD1 (5 bases). Trimming removed 4 bases from V and 14 bases from J, with 18 bases in between. The CDR3 sequence is 13 residues long. Germline CDR1 is GTSNPN and CDR2 is SVGIG (reference sequence). CDR3 in amino acids: CAWTGVGEGTLHF. Here the CDR3 DNA reads TGTGCCTGGACCGGCGTAGGGGAAGGGACCCTCCACTTT.

Comments on this clone: Other DNA sequences in the sample encode the same CDR3. The rearrangement uses TRBV9 and TRBJ2-3; TRBD2 might be the D (5 bases). V was cut by 2 bases and J by 1 base, with 8 bases left in between. CDR1 and CDR2 (germline): SGDLS, YYNGEE. The CDR3 has 14 residues. The CDR3: CASSVGSGTDTQYF. The CDR3 DNA is TGTGCCAGCAGCGTTGGGAGTGGCACAGATACGCAGTATTTT.

As concerns this clone: The sample holds other DNA sequences that translate to the same CDR3. The rearrangement links TRBV2 to TRBJ2-3; no clear D gene. The V end lost 4 bases, the J end lost 6 bases, and 8 bases lay between the germline ends. This CDR3 is 12 amino acids long. Germline CDR1 SNHLY, CDR2 FYNNEI. Here the CDR3 reads CASSGQSDTQYF. CDR3 in DNA: TGTGCCAGCAGTGGCCAGTCGGATACGCAGTATTTT.

CDR3 protein: CASSPDRGVRGDTQYF. The CDR3, as DNA: TGTGCCAGCAGCCCGGACAGGGGAGTAAGGGGAGATACGCAGTATTTT. The rearrangement links TRBV7-9 to TRBJ2-3; TRBD1 aligns across 9 bases. Trimming at V came to 5 bases and at J to 5 bases, leaving 11 bases not matched to a gene. The CDR3 has 16 amino acids. Germline V lookup: CDR1 SEHNR, CDR2 FQNEAQ (reference sequence).

V gene TRBV4-1 combines with J gene TRBJ2-5; 9 bases map to TRBD2. Trimming removed 4 bases from V and 5 bases from J; junction bases left unmatched: 11. Germline lookup yields CDR1 MGHRA and CDR2 YSYEKL. The CDR3 extends over 16 amino acids. Here the CDR3 reads CASSRLVAGDRETQYF. The CDR3 DNA sequence: TGCGCCAGCAGCCGGTTGGTAGCGGGAGACCGGGAGACCCAGTACTTC.

The V gene is TRBV28, the J gene TRBJ1-2, with 7 bases lining up with TRBD1. The CDR3 runs 14 residues. In germline, CDR1 is MDHEN, CDR2 SYDVKM. V was pared by 10 bases and J by 3 bases, with 11 bases of the junction left unmatched. CDR3 sequence reads: CATEGAGKDYGYTF. As DNA, the CDR3 is TGTGCCACCGAGGGGGCGGGGAAGGACTATGGCTACACCTTC.

The rearrangement uses TRBV10-3 and TRBJ2-3; the D gene is possibly TRBD2 (7 bases). V gave up 7 bases and J gave up 2 bases, with 16 bases separating them. The CDR3 covers 15 residues. Germline CDR1 and CDR2: ENHRY and SYGVKD. The CDR3 protein is CAINPRGGPTDTQYF. The CDR3 nucleotides read TGTGCCATCAACCCGAGGGGGGGGCCCACAGATACGCAGTATTTT.

The chain employs TRBV5-4 and TRBJ1-1; D gene uncertain. The CDR3 totals 14 residues. Deletions cut 1 base from V and 6 bases from J, with 13 bases between. From germline, CDR1 is SGHNT and CDR2 YYREEE (reference sequence). CDR3 residues: CASSLSRVEAEAFF. The CDR3 DNA is TGTGCCAGCAGCTTGTCCCGGGTAGAAGCTGAAGCTTTCTTT.

About this clone itself: Other DNA variants within this sample encode the same CDR3. This sequence joins TRBV19 and TRBJ2-7, with 9 bases aligning to TRBD1. The V segment lost 3 bases and the J segment 3 bases; nucleotides outside the gene matches: 3. The CDR3 consists of 14 residues. CDR1 and CDR2 from the germline V gene are LNHDA and SQIVND (reference sequence). The CDR3 reads CASSIGTGNYEQYF. The DNA of the CDR3 is TGTGCCAGTAGTATCGGGACAGGGAACTACGAGCAGTACTTC.

J is TRBJ1-5 and V is TRBV6-6, with D perhaps TRBD1 (5 bases). V lost 6 bases and J lost 5, with 11 bases in between. Germline V gives CDR1 MNHNY, CDR2 SVGAGI (reference sequence). The CDR3 loop spans 13 amino acids. The CDR3 nucleotides are TGTGCCAGCAGGTCCTCGGGGGATCAGCCCCAGCATTTT. Its translation is CASRSSGDQPQHF.

This clone showed up just once. The chain couples TRBV11-1 to TRBJ2-2; the D gene could be TRBD1 or TRBD2 (5 bases each). Germline lookup yields CDR1 SGHAT and CDR2 FQDESV (reference sequence). CDR3 length: 15 residues. Trimming took off 5 bases at V and 7 bases at J, with 17 bases between the two ends. CDR3 nucleotide sequence: TGTGCCAGCAGCCCCCGGGACCCCGGGGACGGGGAGCTGTTTTTT. This translates into CASSPRDPGDGELFF.

In this sample, this clone turned up once. This chain uses TRBV10-2 with TRBJ2-5; 7 bases align to TRBD2. The germline gives CDR1 WSHSY, CDR2 SAAADI. The CDR3 is 16 amino acids. The trim removed 2 bases at V and 8 bases at J, leaving 14 bases unmatched. CDR3 sequence: CASSEASGTTFDTQYF. The CDR3, as DNA: TGCGCCAGCAGTGAGGCTTCCGGGACTACCTTCGATACCCAGTACTTC.

The genes are TRBV19 and TRBJ1-5, with D unclear. The CDR3 covers 15 residues. The V end was cut by 0 bases, the J end by 2 bases, with 8 bases between. Per the germline V gene, CDR1 is LNHDA and CDR2 is SQIVND (reference sequence). CDR3 sequence: CASSIEDRRNQPQHF. For the CDR3, the DNA is TGTGCCAGTAGTATAGAGGACCGACGCAATCAGCCCCAGCATTTT.

The chain has TRBV5-1 and TRBJ1-1; 9 bases fit TRBD1. This CDR3 region has 14 residues. Trimming took 4 bases from V and 4 from J; bases not matched to a gene: 5. The germline CDR1 and CDR2 sequences are SGHRS and YFSETQ. In DNA, the CDR3 is TGCGCCAGCAGCATGGGACAGGGTGGCACTGAAGCTTTCTTT. Amino acid sequence: CASSMGQGGTEAFF.